The present TCR beta chain was sequenced within a study of identical twins. Study results and limitations: In monozygotic twins, models underestimated the sharing of out-of-frame TCR alpha.

TCRdb reprocessed the 5' RACE reads with MiXCR, giving one entry per CDR3 protein. The repertoire has a few hundred thousand distinct CDR3 sequences, approximately 14% of them found once; the top ten carry around 0.4%. Per germline, CDR1 SNHLY and CDR2 FYNNEI. The CDR3 loop spans 15 amino acids. V was clipped by 2 bases and J by 4 bases, with 11 bases between them. There are a few counts of this clonotype. The antigen remains undetermined. These records were also assigned to another study, of yellow fever vaccine responses in identical twins.

Sequencing used CD4+ T cells sorted from blood. The clonotype originates from a woman between 18 and 30 years old in good health. This chain uses TRBV2 with TRBJ2-2; D unresolved. This CDR3 is CASSELVVSTGELFF. In DNA form, the CDR3 reads TGTGCCAGCAGTGAACTAGTGGTTTCCACCGGGGAGCTGTTTTTT.